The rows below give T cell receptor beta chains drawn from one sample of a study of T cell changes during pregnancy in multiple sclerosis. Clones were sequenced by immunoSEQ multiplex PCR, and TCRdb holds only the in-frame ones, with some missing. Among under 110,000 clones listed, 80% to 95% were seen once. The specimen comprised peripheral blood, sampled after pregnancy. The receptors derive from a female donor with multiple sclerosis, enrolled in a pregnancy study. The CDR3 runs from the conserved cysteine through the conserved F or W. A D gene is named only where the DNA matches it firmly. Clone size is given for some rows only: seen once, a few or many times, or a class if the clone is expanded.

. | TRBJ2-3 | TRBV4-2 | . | TGTGCCAGCAGCCCTCTACACGGGAGCACAGATACGCAGTATTTT | CASSPLHGSTDTQYF
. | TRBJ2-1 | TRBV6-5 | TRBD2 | TGTGCCAGCAGCCGCCCTACTAGCGGGAGTAATGAGCAGTTCTTC | CASSRPTSGSNEQFF
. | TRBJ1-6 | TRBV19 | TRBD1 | TGTGCCAGTAGTTGGGCAGGGGGTGGTGATTCACCCCTCCACTTT | CASSWAGGGDSPLHF
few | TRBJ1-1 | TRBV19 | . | TGTGCCAGTAGTATAGGGGGGCAGCAAAACACTGAAGCTTTCTTT | CASSIGGQQNTEAFF
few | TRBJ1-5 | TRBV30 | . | TGTGCCTGGAGGGGGCCCAATCAGCCCCAGCATTTT | CAWRGPNQPQHF
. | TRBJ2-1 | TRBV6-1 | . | TGTGCCAGCATACAGGGTGAGGGGAATGAGCAGTTCTTC | CASIQGEGNEQFF
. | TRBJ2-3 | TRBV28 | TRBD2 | TGTGCCAGCAGTTTGGGACTAGCGACGCTTGGAACAGATACGCAGTATTTT | CASSLGLATLGTDTQYF
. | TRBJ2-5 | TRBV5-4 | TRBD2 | TGTGCCAGCAGCTTAGCGGGAAGGGAGACCCAGTACTTC | CASSLAGRETQYF
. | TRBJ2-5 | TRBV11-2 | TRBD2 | TGTGCCAGCAGCTTAGGTCCTAGCGGGAGACGAGAGACCCAGTACTTC | CASSLGPSGRRETQYF
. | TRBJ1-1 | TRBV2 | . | TGTGCCAGCAGCGCACACAGGGTAGCCGAAGCTTTCTTT | CASSAHRVAEAFF
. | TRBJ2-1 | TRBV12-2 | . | TGTGCAAGTCGCGTGGGTGGGAGTTGGGGCAATGAGCAGTTCTTC | CASRVGGSWGNEQFF
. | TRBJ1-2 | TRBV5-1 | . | TGCGCCAGCAGCAGGGTCGCTCAGACAGGTTCTTATAACTATGGCTACACCTTC | CASSRVAQTGSYNYGYTF
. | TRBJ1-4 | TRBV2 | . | TGTGCCAGCAGTGAATCAGTTAACCCTAATGAAAAACTGTTTTTT | CASSESVNPNEKLFF
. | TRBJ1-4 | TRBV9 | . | TGTGCCAGCAGCCCTGGTTCGGGACTGAAAAAACTGTTTTTT | CASSPGSGLKKLFF
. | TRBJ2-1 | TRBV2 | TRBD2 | TGTGCCAGCACTAGCGGGGTGTTGAATGAGCAGTTCTTC | CASTSGVLNEQFF
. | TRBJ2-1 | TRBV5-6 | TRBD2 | TGTGCCAGCAGCTACCGGGAGGGAGGCCAGGGGCAGTTCTTC | CASSYREGGQGQFF
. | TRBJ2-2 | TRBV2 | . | TGTGCCAGCAGCGCATCTAGGGAGCTGTTTTTT | CASSASRELFF
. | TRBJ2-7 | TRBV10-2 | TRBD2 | TGCGCCAGCAGAGAGACTAGCGGGAGAAGTGAGCAGTACTTC | CASRETSGRSEQYF
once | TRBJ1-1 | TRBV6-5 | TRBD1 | TGTGCCAGCAGTTTAACAGGGGGCTGGAAAGCTTTCTTT | CASSLTGGWKAFF
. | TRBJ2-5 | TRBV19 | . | TGTGCCAGTAGTATTAACAGGGCAGAGACCCAGTACTTC | CASSINRAETQYF
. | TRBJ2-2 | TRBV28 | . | TGTGCCAGCAGTCCCCGCCAGGGTAACACCGGGGAGCTGTTTTTT | CASSPRQGNTGELFF
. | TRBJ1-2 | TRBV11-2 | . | TGTGCCAGCAGCTCCTACGCATATGGCTACACCTTC | CASSSYAYGYTF
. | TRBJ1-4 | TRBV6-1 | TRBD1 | TGTGCCAGCAGGCGGGACAGGGTGGAAAAACTGTTTTTT | CASRRDRVEKLFF
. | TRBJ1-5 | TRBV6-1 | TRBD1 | TGTGCCAGCAGTGGACCGGGACAGGGGGCCTCCGGTCAGCCCCAGCATTTT | CASSGPGQGASGQPQHF
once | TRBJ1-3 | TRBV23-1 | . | TGCGCCAGCACTAAGACAGGAACCTCTGGAAACACCATATATTTT | CASTKTGTSGNTIYF
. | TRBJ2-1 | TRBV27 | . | TGTGCCAGCAGGGTCGGCGGGCCTCCAAGGGTTGAGCAGTTCTTC | CASRVGGPPRVEQFF
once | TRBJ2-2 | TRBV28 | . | TGTGCCAGCACCCAGGGGGGAAGAACCGGGGAGCTGTTTTTT | CASTQGGRTGELFF
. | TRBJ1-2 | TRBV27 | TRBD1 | TGTGCCAGCAGTATTCGGACAGGGTTTCGCTATGGCTACACCTTC | CASSIRTGFRYGYTF
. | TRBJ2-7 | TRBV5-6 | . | TGTGCCAGCAGCTTACAGGGCTACGAGCAGTACTTC | CASSLQGYEQYF
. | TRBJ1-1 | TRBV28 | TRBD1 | TGTGCCGGCGGGACAGGGACCACTGAAGCTTTCTTT | CAGGTGTTEAFF
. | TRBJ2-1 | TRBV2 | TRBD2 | TGTGCCAGTAAGGGACTAGCGGCTCGCAATGAGCAGTTCTTC | CASKGLAARNEQFF
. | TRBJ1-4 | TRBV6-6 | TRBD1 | TGTGCCAGCAGTCCGGGACAGGGAACGGGACGTCAAAAACTGTTTTTT | CASSPGQGTGRQKLFF
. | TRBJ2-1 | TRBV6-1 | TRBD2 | TGTGCCAGCAGTGAAGCAGACACTAGCGGGAGGCCGATTTACAATGAGCAGTTCTTC | CASSEADTSGRPIYNEQFF
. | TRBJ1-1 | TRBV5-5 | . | TGTGCCAGCAGCTTCGGGGTGAGAAAGACTGAAGCTTTCTTT | CASSFGVRKTEAFF
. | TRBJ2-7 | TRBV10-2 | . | TGCGCCAGCAGTGAGTCTGGAGGTAAGGCGTACGAGCAGTACTTC | CASSESGGKAYEQYF
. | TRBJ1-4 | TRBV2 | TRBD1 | TGTGCCAGCAATTTTGTACGACAGGGGGGAAATGAAAAACTGTTTTTT | CASNFVRQGGNEKLFF
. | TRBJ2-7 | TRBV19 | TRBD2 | TGTGCCAGTAGCAGACGACTAGCGGGAGGGCCGCTACAGTACTTC | CASSRRLAGGPLQYF
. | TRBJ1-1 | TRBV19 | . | TGTGCCAGTAGTCGCAACAGGGTTGGTGGCACTGAAGCTTTCTTT | CASSRNRVGGTEAFF
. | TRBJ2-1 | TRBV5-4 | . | TGTGCCAGCAGCTTGGTCGATGAGCAGTTCTTC | CASSLVDEQFF
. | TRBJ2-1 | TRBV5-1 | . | TGCGCCAGCAGCTTGGTGGTGGCCTTTGAGCAGTTCTTC | CASSLVVAFEQFF
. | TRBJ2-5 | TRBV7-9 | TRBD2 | TGTGCCAGCAGTTTTGGACTAGCGGGAGACCGAGAGACCCAGTACTTC | CASSFGLAGDRETQYF
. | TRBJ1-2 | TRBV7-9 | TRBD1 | TGTGCCAGCAGCTCCAGGACAGGGTCTCCCCTTTATGGCTACACCTTC | CASSSRTGSPLYGYTF
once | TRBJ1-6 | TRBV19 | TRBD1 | TGTGCCAGTTCCCAGGGGGCTGATTCACCCCTCCACTTT | CASSQGADSPLHF
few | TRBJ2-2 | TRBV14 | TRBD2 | TGTGCCAGTAGCCCCGGGCTAGCGGGAACCGGGGAGCTGTTTTTT | CASSPGLAGTGELFF
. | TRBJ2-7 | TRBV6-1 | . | TGTGCCAGCAGTGAGCGGGGACAGCACTACGAGCAGTACTTC | CASSERGQHYEQYF
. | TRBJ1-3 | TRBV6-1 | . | TGTGCCAGCAGTCGACAGGTCACCGGAAACACCATATATTTT | CASSRQVTGNTIYF
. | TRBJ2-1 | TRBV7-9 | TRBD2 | TGTGCCAGCAGCTCTCCGGGAGGCTCCAATGAGCAGTTCTTC | CASSSPGGSNEQFF
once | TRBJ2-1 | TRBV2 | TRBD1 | TGTGCCAGCAGCCGCGACAGGGATCGCCGAGCCGAGCAGTTCTTC | CASSRDRDRRAEQFF
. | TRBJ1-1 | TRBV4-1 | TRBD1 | TGCGCCAGCAGCCAAGATCTTCGAGGGACAGGGAATGAAGCTTTCTTT | CASSQDLRGTGNEAFF
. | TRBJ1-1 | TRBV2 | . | TGTGCCAGCAGATCCTTCAACATGGCCAGCACTGAAGCTTTCTTT | CASRSFNMASTEAFF
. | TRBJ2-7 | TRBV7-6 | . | TGTGCCAGCAGCCAAACGGCAGGCAACAAGGACGAGCAGTACTTC | CASSQTAGNKDEQYF
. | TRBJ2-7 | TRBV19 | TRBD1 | TGTGCCAGTACCCCAAACCGGGGACAGGGCCTCTACGAGCAGTACTTC | CASTPNRGQGLYEQYF
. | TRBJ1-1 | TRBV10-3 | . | TGTGCCATCAAGCGACCAGGGGCCGGGGACACTGAAGCTTTCTTT | CAIKRPGAGDTEAFF
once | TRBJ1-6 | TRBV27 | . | TGTGCCAGCAGTCCAGCCGGGAACTATAATTCACCCCTCCACTTT | CASSPAGNYNSPLHF
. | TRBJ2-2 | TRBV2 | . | TGTGCCAGCAGCCTAGGGACTGCTAACGCCGGGGAGCTGTTTTTT | CASSLGTANAGELFF
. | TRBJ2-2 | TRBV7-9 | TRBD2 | TGTGCCGGCCGGATGGGACTAACGACCGGGGAGCTGTTTTTT | CAGRMGLTTGELFF
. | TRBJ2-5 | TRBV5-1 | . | TGCGCCAGCAGCTTGGCCTGGGGCTGGGGTAGCCAAGAGACCCAGTACTTC | CASSLAWGWGSQETQYF
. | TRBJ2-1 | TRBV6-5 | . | TGTGCCAGCAGTCCAGACTGGAGCTCCTACAATGAGCAGTTCTTC | CASSPDWSSYNEQFF